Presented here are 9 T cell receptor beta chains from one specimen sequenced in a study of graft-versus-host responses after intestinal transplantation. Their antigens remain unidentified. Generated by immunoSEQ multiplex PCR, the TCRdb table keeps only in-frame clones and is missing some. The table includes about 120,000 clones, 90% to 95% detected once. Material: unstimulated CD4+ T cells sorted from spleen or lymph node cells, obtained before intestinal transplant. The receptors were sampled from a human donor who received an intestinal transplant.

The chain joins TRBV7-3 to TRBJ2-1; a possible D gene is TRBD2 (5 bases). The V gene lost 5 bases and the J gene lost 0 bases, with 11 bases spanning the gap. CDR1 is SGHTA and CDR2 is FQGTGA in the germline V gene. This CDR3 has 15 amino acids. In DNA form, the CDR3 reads TGTGCCAGCAGCGATAGCGTAAGCTCCTACAATGAGCAGTTCTTC. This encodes CASSDSVSSYNEQFF.

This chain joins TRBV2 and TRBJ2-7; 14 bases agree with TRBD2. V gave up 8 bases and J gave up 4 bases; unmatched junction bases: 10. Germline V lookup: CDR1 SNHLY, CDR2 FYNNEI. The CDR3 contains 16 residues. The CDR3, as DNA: TGTGCCAGCGGTCCGAGACTAGCGGGAGGGCTGTACGAGCAGTACTTC. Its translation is CASGPRLAGGLYEQYF.

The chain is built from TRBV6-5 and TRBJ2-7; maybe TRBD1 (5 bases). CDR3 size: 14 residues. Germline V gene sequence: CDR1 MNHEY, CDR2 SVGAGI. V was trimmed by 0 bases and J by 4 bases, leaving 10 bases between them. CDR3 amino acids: CASSYSQGLYEQYF. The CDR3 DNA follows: TGTGCCAGCAGTTACTCCCAGGGTCTGTACGAGCAGTACTTC.

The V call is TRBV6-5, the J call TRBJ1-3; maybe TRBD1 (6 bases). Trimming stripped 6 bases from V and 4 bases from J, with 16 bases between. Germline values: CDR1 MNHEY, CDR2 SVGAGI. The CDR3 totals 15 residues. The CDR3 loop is CASRVTGRSGNTIYF. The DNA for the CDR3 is TGTGCCAGCAGGGTTACAGGGAGATCCGGAAACACCATATATTTT.

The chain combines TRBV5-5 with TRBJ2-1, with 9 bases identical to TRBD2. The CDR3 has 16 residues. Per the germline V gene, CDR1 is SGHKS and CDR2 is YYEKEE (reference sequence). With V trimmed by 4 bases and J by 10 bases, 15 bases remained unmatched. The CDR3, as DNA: TGTGCCAGCAGCCATCTAATTAGCGGGAGTCCCGGGGAGCAGTTCTTC. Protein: CASSHLISGSPGEQFF.

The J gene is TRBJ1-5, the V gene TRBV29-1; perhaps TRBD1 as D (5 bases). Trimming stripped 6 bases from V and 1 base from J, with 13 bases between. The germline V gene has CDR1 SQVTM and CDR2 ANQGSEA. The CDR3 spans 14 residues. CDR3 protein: CSVSAGLSNQPQHF. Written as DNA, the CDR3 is TGCAGCGTCTCGGCAGGGTTGAGCAATCAGCCCCAGCATTTT.

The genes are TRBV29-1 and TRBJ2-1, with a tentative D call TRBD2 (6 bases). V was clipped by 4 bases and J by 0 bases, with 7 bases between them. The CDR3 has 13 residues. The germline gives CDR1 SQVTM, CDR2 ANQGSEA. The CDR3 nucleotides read TGCAGCGTTGCCGGGAGCTCCTACAATGAGCAGTTCTTC. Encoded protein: CSVAGSSYNEQFF.

CDR3 residues: CASSRAANEQFF. CDR3 DNA: TGTGCCAGCAGCAGAGCGGCCAATGAGCAGTTCTTC. The chain carries TRBV9 and TRBJ2-1, with a weak D call TRBD2 (5 bases). V shed 4 bases and J shed 6 bases, with 8 bases lying between them. This CDR3 has 12 amino acids. Per the germline V gene, CDR1 is SGDLS and CDR2 is YYNGEE.

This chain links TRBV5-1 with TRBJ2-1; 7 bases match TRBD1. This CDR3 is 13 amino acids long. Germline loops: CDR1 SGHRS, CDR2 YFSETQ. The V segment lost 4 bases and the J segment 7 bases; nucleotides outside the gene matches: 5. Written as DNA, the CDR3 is TGCGCCAGCAGCCCAAACAGGGGTAATGAGCAGTTCTTC. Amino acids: CASSPNRGNEQFF.